This T cell receptor (beta chain) was profiled in a study of lymphopenia after photon versus proton radiotherapy. The study, taken as a whole, reports: After the lymphocyte nadir, photon-treated repertoires showed oligoclonal expansion, especially of CD8+ Temra cells. In patients who died, overall survival fell as post-nadir TCR diversity dropped more. Relative stability marked proton patients; photon patients lost diversity and naive cells.

Only in-frame clones appear in the TCRdb table, and some are missing; sequencing was by immunoSEQ multiplex PCR. The sample includes about 26,000 clones, 83% of them seen just once. Only one count was recorded for this clone. The antigen is unknown. Other DNA sequences in the same sample also yield this CDR3. The CDR3 totals 12 residues. From germline, CDR1 is MNHEY and CDR2 SMNVEV (reference sequence). The V gene lost 0 bases and the J gene lost 6 bases, with 6 bases spanning the gap. The sample here was peripheral blood, taken from a patient treated with photon-based radiotherapy. The rearrangement uses TRBV27 and TRBJ2-7, with D maybe TRBD1 (5 bases). This clonotype was obtained from a woman aged 45-60 years with pancreatic cancer. The DNA for the CDR3 is TGTGCCAGCAGTTTATCGCAGGGCGAGCAGTACTTC. It yields the protein CASSLSQGEQYF.